This is a list of T cell receptor beta chains from one sample in a study of human T cells and chemical hapten exposure. A single record per CDR3 protein comes from TCRdb applying MiXCR to the RACE reads. The sample lists some 50,000 distinct CDR3 sequences; about 4.1% were seen once. The sequenced material came from whole blood. Receptors were obtained from a human donor in good health. Some clones in this sample may be carry-over from other donors' samples. Both conserved end residues are part of each CDR3. The order of the fields is clone size, CDR3 length, V gene, D gene, J gene, CDR3 DNA, CDR3 protein. The D gene is left open where the match is weak. The size field is filled for only some rows; it gives once, few, many or a size class.

clone_size: few; cdr3_length: 15; v_call: TRBV6-5; d_call: TRBD2; j_call: TRBJ2-5; cdr3_nt: TGTGCCAGCAGCTCTAGGACTAGCGGGACCGAGACCCAGTACTTC; cdr3_aa: CASSSRTSGTETQYF
clone_size: NA; cdr3_length: 15; v_call: TRBV12-3/TRBV12-4; d_call: TRBD1; j_call: TRBJ1-4; cdr3_nt: TGTGCCAGCAGTCCCCGACAGGGTTCTAATGAAAAACTGTTTTTT; cdr3_aa: CASSPRQGSNEKLFF
clone_size: few; cdr3_length: 14; v_call: TRBV28; d_call: NA; j_call: TRBJ1-3; cdr3_nt: TGTGCCAGCAGTCCCCCACCCTCTGGAAACACCATATATTTT; cdr3_aa: CASSPPPSGNTIYF
clone_size: many; cdr3_length: 13; v_call: TRBV6-5; d_call: NA; j_call: TRBJ1-5; cdr3_nt: TGTGCCAGCAGTTACGGGAGGGCTCAGCCCCAGCATTTT; cdr3_aa: CASSYGRAQPQHF
clone_size: many; cdr3_length: 15; v_call: TRBV7-9; d_call: NA; j_call: TRBJ1-4; cdr3_nt: TGTGCCAGCAGCTTAGGGCGTGCAACTAATGAAAAACTGTTTTTT; cdr3_aa: CASSLGRATNEKLFF
clone_size: few; cdr3_length: 13; v_call: TRBV20-1; d_call: NA; j_call: TRBJ1-1; cdr3_nt: TGCAGTGCCGAAGCCTTAGCCGTAACTGAAGCTTTCTTT; cdr3_aa: CSAEALAVTEAFF
clone_size: few; cdr3_length: 15; v_call: TRBV4-2; d_call: TRBD1; j_call: TRBJ1-3; cdr3_nt: TGTGCCAGCAGCCTAAAGACAGGGACAGGAAACACCATATATTTT; cdr3_aa: CASSLKTGTGNTIYF
clone_size: many; cdr3_length: 14; v_call: TRBV12-3/TRBV12-4; d_call: TRBD1; j_call: TRBJ2-7; cdr3_nt: TGTGCCAGCAGCACTGGACAGGGGGCCTACGAGCAGTACTTC; cdr3_aa: CASSTGQGAYEQYF
clone_size: NA; cdr3_length: 15; v_call: TRBV4-1; d_call: NA; j_call: TRBJ1-1; cdr3_nt: TGCGCCAGCAGCCAAGAAGGAAGTTTGAACACTGAAGCTTTCTTT; cdr3_aa: CASSQEGSLNTEAFF
clone_size: many; cdr3_length: 16; v_call: TRBV13; d_call: TRBD1; j_call: TRBJ1-4; cdr3_nt: TGTGCCAGCAGCACCGAGGGGGCTCAGGAGAGGGAAAAACTGTTTTTT; cdr3_aa: CASSTEGAQEREKLFF
clone_size: many; cdr3_length: 15; v_call: TRBV5-4; d_call: NA; j_call: TRBJ1-5; cdr3_nt: TGTGCCAGCAGCCCTCCCCCGGGACATAATCAGCCCCAGCATTTT; cdr3_aa: CASSPPPGHNQPQHF
clone_size: few; cdr3_length: 21; v_call: TRBV3-1; d_call: TRBD1; j_call: TRBJ2-1; cdr3_nt: TGTGCCAGCAGCCAAGAACACGGGACAGGGGGCGGCCTAGGGAGCTACAATGAGCAGTTCTTC; cdr3_aa: CASSQEHGTGGGLGSYNEQFF
clone_size: few; cdr3_length: 14; v_call: TRBV5-1; d_call: TRBD1; j_call: TRBJ1-2; cdr3_nt: TGCGCCAGCAGCTTGGTGGACAGGGAGAATGGCTACACCTTC; cdr3_aa: CASSLVDRENGYTF
clone_size: NA; cdr3_length: 13; v_call: TRBV4-1; d_call: NA; j_call: TRBJ1-1; cdr3_nt: TGCGCCAGCAGCCAAGCAGGGAGCACTGAAGCTTTCTTT; cdr3_aa: CASSQAGSTEAFF
clone_size: many; cdr3_length: 13; v_call: TRBV6-5; d_call: NA; j_call: TRBJ1-1; cdr3_nt: TGTGCCATTCGCTCTCTTCAGAACACTGAAGCTTTCTTT; cdr3_aa: CAIRSLQNTEAFF
clone_size: few; cdr3_length: 13; v_call: TRBV11-2; d_call: NA; j_call: TRBJ2-1; cdr3_nt: TGTGCCAGCAGCTTAGAGACTCGGAATGAGCAGTTCTTC; cdr3_aa: CASSLETRNEQFF
clone_size: few; cdr3_length: 13; v_call: TRBV27; d_call: NA; j_call: TRBJ2-5; cdr3_nt: TGTGCCAGCAGGTCTGGGGGCCAAGAGACCCAGTACTTC; cdr3_aa: CASRSGGQETQYF
clone_size: many; cdr3_length: 15; v_call: TRBV18; d_call: NA; j_call: TRBJ1-5; cdr3_nt: TGTGCCAGCTCAAAGGAAAGGGCCGGGAGACAGCCCCAGCATTTT; cdr3_aa: CASSKERAGRQPQHF
clone_size: many; cdr3_length: 14; v_call: TRBV3-1; d_call: TRBD1; j_call: TRBJ1-1; cdr3_nt: TGTGCCAGCAGCCAGAACAGGGGAGGGACTGAAGCTTTCTTT; cdr3_aa: CASSQNRGGTEAFF
clone_size: many; cdr3_length: 15; v_call: TRBV28; d_call: TRBD1; j_call: TRBJ1-4; cdr3_nt: TGTGCCAGCAGTTTAGGTGGGACAGGACGCGAAAAACTGTTTTTT; cdr3_aa: CASSLGGTGREKLFF
clone_size: few; cdr3_length: 15; v_call: TRBV11-2; d_call: NA; j_call: TRBJ1-3; cdr3_nt: TGTGCCAGCAGCTTAGGGGCGGGGGCTGGAAACACCATATATTTT; cdr3_aa: CASSLGAGAGNTIYF
clone_size: many; cdr3_length: 15; v_call: TRBV5-6; d_call: NA; j_call: TRBJ1-1; cdr3_nt: TGTGCCAGCAGCCCCGACACCTCCTTCAACACTGAAGCTTTCTTT; cdr3_aa: CASSPDTSFNTEAFF
clone_size: many; cdr3_length: 13; v_call: TRBV28; d_call: NA; j_call: TRBJ2-5; cdr3_nt: TGTGCCAGCAGTTTAATCGGAGGAGAGACCCAGTACTTC; cdr3_aa: CASSLIGGETQYF
clone_size: NA; cdr3_length: 13; v_call: TRBV6-5; d_call: NA; j_call: TRBJ2-3; cdr3_nt: TGTGCCAGCGGATGGAGGGTGGCAGATACGCAGTATTTT; cdr3_aa: CASGWRVADTQYF
clone_size: many; cdr3_length: 15; v_call: TRBV5-1; d_call: NA; j_call: TRBJ1-6; cdr3_nt: TGCGCCAGCAGCTTGGATTTAGGAGGGAATTCACCCCTCCACTTT; cdr3_aa: CASSLDLGGNSPLHF
clone_size: many; cdr3_length: 15; v_call: TRBV27; d_call: NA; j_call: TRBJ2-7; cdr3_nt: TGTGCCAGCAGCCCCCGGGACTCGCTGACCTACGAGCAGTACTTC; cdr3_aa: CASSPRDSLTYEQYF
clone_size: NA; cdr3_length: 15; v_call: TRBV12-3/TRBV12-4; d_call: NA; j_call: TRBJ2-7; cdr3_nt: TGTGCCAGCAGTTTGGAGGGCGGGATGGGCGTCGAGCAGTACTTC; cdr3_aa: CASSLEGGMGVEQYF
clone_size: few; cdr3_length: 13; v_call: TRBV12-3/TRBV12-4; d_call: NA; j_call: TRBJ2-5; cdr3_nt: TGTGCCAGCAGTGCGACTAGATGGGAGACCCAGTACTTC; cdr3_aa: CASSATRWETQYF
clone_size: many; cdr3_length: 14; v_call: TRBV10-2; d_call: TRBD1; j_call: TRBJ1-6; cdr3_nt: TGCGCCAGCAGTCGTCAGGGGGCGAATTCACCCCTCCACTTT; cdr3_aa: CASSRQGANSPLHF
clone_size: few; cdr3_length: 12; v_call: TRBV5-1; d_call: NA; j_call: TRBJ2-7; cdr3_nt: TGCGCCAGCAGCTACGGCCCTGGCGAGCAGTACTTC; cdr3_aa: CASSYGPGEQYF
clone_size: many; cdr3_length: 10; v_call: TRBV2; d_call: TRBD2; j_call: TRBJ2-5; cdr3_nt: TGTGCCAGCAGTGTGACTAGCGAAGACTTC; cdr3_aa: CASSVTSEDF
clone_size: many; cdr3_length: 14; v_call: TRBV29-1; d_call: TRBD1; j_call: TRBJ1-4; cdr3_nt: TGCAGCGTCGGGACAGGGGGCAGGAGCGAAAAACTGTTTTTT; cdr3_aa: CSVGTGGRSEKLFF
clone_size: NA; cdr3_length: 18; v_call: TRBV28; d_call: TRBD2; j_call: TRBJ2-1; cdr3_nt: TGTGCCAGCAGTTTATATCTGACTAGCGGGAGATCCCACAATGAGCAGTTCTTC; cdr3_aa: CASSLYLTSGRSHNEQFF
clone_size: NA; cdr3_length: 14; v_call: TRBV28; d_call: NA; j_call: TRBJ2-5; cdr3_nt: TGTGCCAGCAGTCAAGGGACCGTCCAAGAGACCCAGTACTTC; cdr3_aa: CASSQGTVQETQYF
clone_size: few; cdr3_length: 15; v_call: TRBV5-5; d_call: NA; j_call: TRBJ2-3; cdr3_nt: TGTGCCAGCAGCTTGGGTCCAGGGCGGGTAGATACGCAGTATTTT; cdr3_aa: CASSLGPGRVDTQYF